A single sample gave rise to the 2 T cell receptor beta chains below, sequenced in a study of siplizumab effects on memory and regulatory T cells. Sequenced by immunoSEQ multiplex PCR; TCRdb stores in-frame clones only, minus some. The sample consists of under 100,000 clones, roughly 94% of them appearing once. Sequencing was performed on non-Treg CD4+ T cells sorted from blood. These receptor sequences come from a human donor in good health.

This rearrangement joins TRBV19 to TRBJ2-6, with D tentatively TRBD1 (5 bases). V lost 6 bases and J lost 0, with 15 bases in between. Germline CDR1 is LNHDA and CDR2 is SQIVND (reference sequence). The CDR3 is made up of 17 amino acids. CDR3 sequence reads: CASRRQYGDSGANVLTF. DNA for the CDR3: TGTGCCAGTAGACGACAGTACGGAGACTCTGGGGCCAACGTCCTGACTTTC.

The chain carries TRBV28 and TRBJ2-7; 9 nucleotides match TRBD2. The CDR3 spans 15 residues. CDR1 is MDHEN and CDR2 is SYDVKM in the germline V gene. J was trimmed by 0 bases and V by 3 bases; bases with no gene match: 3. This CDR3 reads CASSFPSGISYEQYF. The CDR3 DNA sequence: TGTGCCAGCAGTTTCCCTAGCGGGATCTCCTACGAGCAGTACTTC.